This T cell receptor (beta chain) emerged from a study of T cells after yellow fever vaccination. The CDR3 extends over 15 amino acids. V lost 3 bases, J lost 2 bases, and 11 bases lay in between. Germline V gives CDR1 LNHDA, CDR2 SQIVND (reference sequence). TCRdb reprocessed the 5' RACE reads via MiXCR and lists one record per CDR3 protein. The sample includes 550,000 or so distinct CDR3 sequences, 19% seen only once; the top ten take roughly an eighth. The receptor was derived from a young man who received the YFV17D yellow fever vaccine. This chain links TRBV19 with TRBJ1-5, with D possibly TRBD1 on 6 matching bases. The material was PBMCs, obtained 15 days after the yellow fever booster vaccination. The CDR3 spells CASSIGGRGNQPQHF. The CDR3 nucleotides read TGTGCCAGTAGTATCGGGGGGCGCGGCAATCAGCCCCAGCATTTT.